The clone carrying this T cell receptor (beta chain) was counted a few times. This entry comes from a study of blood T cells in healthy people across ages. A second roughly 6 to 12 cycle PCR used barcoded and J-beta primers. TCRdb passed the 5' RACE reads through MiXCR, listing each CDR3 protein once. The sample holds around 750,000 distinct CDR3 sequences, roughly 50% seen once. V gave up 4 bases and J gave up 2 bases; unmatched junction bases: 7. The CDR3 runs 16 residues. Germline V CDR1 and CDR2: SGHRS, YFSETQ. The chain uses TRBV5-1 and TRBJ2-1, with 9 nucleotides matching TRBD2. The origin of this receptor is a man older than 75 in good health. Sequenced sample: blood. The CDR3 loop is CASSLSGGQAYNEQFF. The CDR3 region has the DNA TGCGCCAGCAGCCTTAGCGGGGGCCAAGCCTACAATGAGCAGTTCTTC.